This T cell receptor (beta chain) comes out of a study of cytomegalovirus exposure and HLA in healthy donors. From germline, CDR1 is MNHEY and CDR2 SVGAGI. V lost 4 bases, J lost 3 bases, and 12 bases lay in between. CDR3 length: 14 amino acids. This clone is a singleton in its sample. Amplification used 60 Vbeta primers and 13 Jbeta primers. Data came from immunoSEQ multiplex PCR; TCRdb stores just in-frame clones and leaves some out. The sample includes some 160,000 clones, 86% seen only once; the top ten take about 2.1%. The chain employs TRBV6-5 and TRBJ1-1; D might be TRBD1 (6 bases). The sample taken for sequencing was PBMCs. This receptor was identified in a woman in her late teens or twenties in good health and CMV-seronegative. The CDR3 DNA is TGTGCCAGCAGTTGGCAAACAGGGCACACTGAAGCTTTCTTT. It encodes CASSWQTGHTEAFF.